This entry is about one T cell receptor beta chain. Its antigen remains unknown. The entry originates in a study of T cell responses to AZD1222 COVID-19 vaccine. The table came from immunoSEQ multiplex PCR; TCRdb's copy has only in-frame clones and leaves some out. The sample has 65,000 to 100,000 clones, roughly 86% seen once; the top ten hold 6.9%. Study-level findings and limits: Seropositive status at baseline applied to only five to seven AZD1222 recipients. It should be noted that donors were predominantly white British and more often female, and clonal diversity was possibly underestimated. Recipients of two AZD1222 doses showed rising Spike-specific TCR breadth and depth. Samples come after the peak T cell response, not at day 14.

CDR1 is SGHTA and CDR2 is FQGNSA in the germline V gene. The CDR3 extends over 16 amino acids. V lost 4 bases and J lost 3; bases outside the gene matches: 8. Sequencing used peripheral blood, obtained 28 days after the second AZD1222 dose. The sequence was obtained from an adult who received the AZD1222 COVID-19 vaccine. The rearrangement links TRBV7-2 to TRBJ1-5, with 8 bases fitting TRBD1. The CDR3 spells CASSYISRGHNQPQHF. CDR3 DNA: TGTGCCAGCAGCTACATAAGCAGGGGGCACAATCAGCCCCAGCATTTT.